Below, 20 T cell receptor beta chains from the same sample are listed, as sequenced in a study of neurological immune-mediated disorders. Each CDR3 protein is one row after TCRdb ran MiXCR on the 5' RACE reads. Here the sample spans more than 50,000 distinct CDR3 sequences, 5.2% being singletons. The source material was PBMCs. These receptors all stem from a woman aged 30 to 39 with multiple sclerosis.

The genes are TRBV3-1 and TRBJ1-4; the match to TRBD1 covers 12 bases. Germline CDR1 is LGHDT and CDR2 is YNNKEL (reference sequence). Trimming took 4 bases from V and 7 from J; bases not matched to a gene: 13. The CDR3 length is 18 residues. The CDR3 is CASSLRGTGGSLPEKLFF. In DNA, the CDR3 is TGTGCCAGCAGCCTAAGAGGGACAGGGGGCTCCCTTCCTGAAAAACTGTTTTTT.

At least ten counts were recorded for this clonotype. The CDR3 nucleotides read TGTGCCAGCAGCCAAGGGGGACAGGGTAATGAAAAACTGTTTTTT. It yields the protein CASSQGGQGNEKLFF. This chain connects TRBV4-2 to TRBJ1-4, with 9 bases that match TRBD1. This CDR3 comprises 15 residues. Trimming removed 1 base from V and 4 bases from J; junction bases left unmatched: 1. The germline CDR1 and CDR2 sequences are LGHNA and YNFKEQ.

Ten or more counts support this clonotype. This rearrangement joins TRBV29-1 to TRBJ1-3, with a weak D call TRBD1 (5 bases). The CDR3 consists of 11 residues. Trimming removed 4 bases at V and 11 bases at J, with 12 bases between. The germline V gene encodes CDR1 SQVTM and CDR2 ANQGSEA. This CDR3 reads CSVAGFSAIYF. CDR3 DNA: TGCAGCGTTGCAGGGTTTAGTGCCATATATTTT.

This clonotype showed up just a few times. The chain carries TRBV20-1 and TRBJ2-2; 9 nucleotides match TRBD1. After removal of 1 base from V and 3 bases from J, the junction contained 6 bases not matched to a gene. Germline CDR1 is DFQATT and CDR2 is SNEGSKA (reference sequence). The CDR3 has 16 amino acids. CDR3 loop: CSARGGTGWYTGELFF. DNA for the CDR3: TGCAGTGCTAGAGGAGGGACAGGGTGGTACACCGGGGAGCTGTTTTTT.

This clonotype was picked up a small number of times. The chain carries TRBV20-1 and TRBJ1-6; D is undetermined. The V gene lost 6 bases and the J gene lost 3 bases, with 15 bases spanning the gap. The germline V gene has CDR1 DFQATT and CDR2 SNEGSKA (reference sequence). There are 15 residues in the CDR3. As DNA, the CDR3 is TGCAGTGCCCGACTAGATGAGGGCTATAATTCACCCCTCCACTTT. It specifies CSARLDEGYNSPLHF.

This clonotype was seen at least ten times. The gene calls are TRBV20-1 and TRBJ1-2; TRBD1 aligns across 8 bases. This CDR3 has 15 amino acids. CDR1 DFQATT and CDR2 SNEGSKA come from the germline V gene (reference sequence). Trimming cost V 2 bases and J 3 bases; bases outside gene matches: 8. In DNA, the CDR3 is TGCAGTGCTAGACCAACTATACAGGGGGACTATGGCTACACCTTC. It translates to CSARPTIQGDYGYTF.

This clonotype was detected ten times or more. This chain links TRBV20-1 with TRBJ2-7; TRBD1 matches at 7 bases. V gave up 4 bases and J gave up 4 bases; unmatched junction bases: 10. Germline CDR1 and CDR2: DFQATT and SNEGSKA (reference sequence). This CDR3 contains 14 residues. CDR3 residues: CSAKETGVGYEQYF. CDR3 nucleotide sequence: TGCAGTGCTAAGGAAACAGGGGTCGGTTACGAGCAGTACTTC.

There are a few counts of this clonotype. This chain links TRBV11-2 with TRBJ1-4; possibly TRBD1 for D (5 bases). CDR1 SGHAT and CDR2 FQNNGV come from the germline V gene. V lost 0 bases and J 14 bases, leaving 10 bases between the germline ends. This CDR3 has 12 residues. CDR3 nucleotides: TGTGCCAGCAGCTTAGATGGCAGGGTCCTGTTTTTT. Protein sequence: CASSLDGRVLFF. Full variable domain (missing parts from reference TRBV11-2 and TRBJ1-4): EAGVAQSPRYKIIEKRQSVAFWCNPISGHATLYWYQQILGQGPKLLIQFQNNGVVDDSQLPKDRFSAERLKGVDSTLKIQPAKLEDSAVYLCASSLDGRVLFFGSGTQLSVL.

The chain employs TRBV20-1 and TRBJ1-1; D call uncertain. This CDR3 comprises 13 residues. Per the germline V gene, CDR1 is DFQATT and CDR2 is SNEGSKA (reference sequence). Trimming took 4 bases from V and 4 from J, leaving 13 bases between them. CDR3 protein: CSATSTVGTEAFF. The DNA of the CDR3 is TGCAGTGCTACATCCACAGTAGGCACTGAAGCTTTCTTT.

The genes are TRBV5-6 and TRBJ1-1; D remains unclear. Per germline, CDR1 SGHDT and CDR2 YYEEEE. V was clipped by 1 base and J by 5 bases, with 18 bases between them. This CDR3 has 16 amino acids. CDR3 in DNA: TGTGCCAGCAGCTTGCGGGTCGTAATCTCGAGAACTGAAGCTTTCTTT. Protein: CASSLRVVISRTEAFF. The variable domain in full, with the rest retrieved from reference TRBV5-6 and TRBJ1-1, is DAGVTQSPTHLIKTRGQQVTLRCSPKSGHDTVSWYQQALGQGPQFIFQYYEEEERQRGNFPDRFSGHQFPNYSSELNVNALLLGDSALYLCASSLRVVISRTEAFFGQGTRLTVV.

This clonotype appeared many times. The chain combines TRBV5-1 with TRBJ2-2; D is unclear. CDR3 length: 13 amino acids. Looked up from germline, CDR1 is SGHRS and CDR2 is YFSETQ. V gave up 4 bases and J gave up 0 bases, with 4 bases separating them. CDR3 DNA sequence: TGCGCCAGCAGCGGAACGAACACCGGGGAGCTGTTTTTT. Translated, it gives CASSGTNTGELFF.

This clonotype appeared many times. The V gene is TRBV20-1, the J gene TRBJ2-3; TRBD1 is a possible D gene (6 bases). The V gene lost 4 bases and the J gene lost 0 bases, with 20 bases spanning the gap. This CDR3 region has 17 residues. In germline, CDR1 is DFQATT, CDR2 SNEGSKA (reference sequence). The chain's CDR3 is CSATTEYRVSSTDTQYF. CDR3 bases: TGCAGTGCTACAACAGAGTACAGGGTTTCTAGCACAGATACGCAGTATTTT.

There are many counts of this clonotype. V is TRBV12-3 or TRBV12-4 and J is TRBJ1-4; D is unresolved. With 5 bases removed from V and 4 bases from J, the gap between germline ends came to 11 bases. The CDR3 is made up of 14 amino acids. CDR3 region: CASSPQENNEKLFF. CDR3 coding DNA: TGTGCCAGCAGTCCCCAGGAGAATAATGAAAAACTGTTTTTT.

The sample holds many counts of this clonotype. This rearrangement joins TRBV7-3 to TRBJ2-5; D might be TRBD1 (5 bases). This CDR3 has 14 residues. The ends were cut back, 2 bases at V and 4 bases at J, with 11 bases in the middle. Germline-derived CDR1 and CDR2 are SGHTA and FQGTGA. CDR3 in amino acids: CASSLHQGSETQYF. CDR3 in DNA: TGTGCCAGCAGCTTACATCAGGGATCAGAGACCCAGTACTTC.

This clonotype came up a few times. The chain is built from TRBV27 and TRBJ1-1, with no clear D. In germline, CDR1 is MNHEY, CDR2 SMNVEV (reference sequence). The V and J ends lost 5 bases and 6 bases respectively, with 13 bases between them. The CDR3 has 13 residues. CDR3 DNA sequence: TGTGCCAGCAGTAGGATAGGGTGGGCTGAAGCTTTCTTT. Its translation is CASSRIGWAEAFF.

This clonotype was observed many times. The chain links TRBV7-6 to TRBJ2-6; either TRBD1 or TRBD2 may fit D (5 bases each). This CDR3 spans 15 amino acids. Trimming took off 0 bases at V and 2 bases at J, with 5 bases between the two ends. Germline values: CDR1 SGHVS, CDR2 FNYEAQ. DNA of the CDR3: TGTGCCAGCAGCTTAGCGGGGGCTGGGGCCAACGTCCTGACTTTC. This encodes CASSLAGAGANVLTF. The whole variable domain, remainder taken from reference TRBV7-6 and TRBJ2-6, is GAGVSQSPRYKVTKRGQDVALRCDPISGHVSLYWYRQALGQGPEFLTYFNYEAQQDKSGLPNDRFSAERPEGSISTLTIQRTEQRDSAMYRCASSLAGAGANVLTFGAGSRLTVL.

This clonotype was counted many times. This sequence joins TRBV5-1 and TRBJ1-4; 7 positions match TRBD1. Germline V gene sequence: CDR1 SGHRS, CDR2 YFSETQ. V gave up 3 bases and J gave up 5 bases; unmatched junction bases: 7. The CDR3 has 15 residues. CDR3 coding DNA: TGCGCCAGCAGCTCGACAGGGCGGTTCAATGAAAAACTGTTTTTT. As protein: CASSSTGRFNEKLFF.

This clonotype was counted ten times or more. The chain links TRBV12-3 or TRBV12-4 to TRBJ2-2; D ambiguous. CDR3 length equals 12 residues. Trimming took 4 bases from V and 2 from J, leaving 2 bases between them. DNA of the CDR3: TGTGCCAGCAGTTCCAACACCGGGGAGCTGTTTTTT. Protein product: CASSSNTGELFF.

This clonotype appeared many times. This rearrangement joins TRBV20-1 to TRBJ1-1; D call uncertain. The ends were cut back, 0 bases at V and 1 base at J, with 9 bases in the middle. Germline V gene sequence: CDR1 DFQATT, CDR2 SNEGSKA (reference sequence). This CDR3 is 14 amino acids long. In DNA, the CDR3 is TGCAGTGCTAGAGATCGGGAAGGGAACACTGAAGCTTTCTTT. Translation gives CSARDREGNTEAFF.

The chain employs TRBV7-3 and TRBJ2-3; D unresolved. Germline values: CDR1 SGHTA, CDR2 FQGTGA. The CDR3 consists of 13 residues. V lost 2 bases, J lost 2 bases, and 5 bases lay in between. CDR3 sequence reads: CASSLVITDTQYF. DNA for the CDR3: TGTGCCAGCAGCTTAGTAATCACAGATACGCAGTATTTT.